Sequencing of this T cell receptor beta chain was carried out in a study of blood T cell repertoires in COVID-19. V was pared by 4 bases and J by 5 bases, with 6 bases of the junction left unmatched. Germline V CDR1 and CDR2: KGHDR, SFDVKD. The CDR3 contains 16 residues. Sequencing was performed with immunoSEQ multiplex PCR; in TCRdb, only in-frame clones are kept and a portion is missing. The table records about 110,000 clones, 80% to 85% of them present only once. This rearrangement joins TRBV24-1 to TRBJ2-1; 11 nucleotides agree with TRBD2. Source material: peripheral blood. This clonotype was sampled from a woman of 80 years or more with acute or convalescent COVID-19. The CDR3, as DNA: TGTGCCACCAGTGACCCGGGACTAGCGGTAAACAATGAGCAGTTCTTC. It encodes CATSDPGLAVNNEQFF.